A selection of T cell receptor beta chains follows, all from one sample in a study of cytomegalovirus exposure and HLA in healthy donors. Method: immunoSEQ multiplex PCR; TCRdb's copy keeps in-frame clones and lacks some. The sample lists roughly 200,000 clones, 73% occurring once. Material for sequencing was PBMCs. All receptors come from a woman in her 30s in good health and CMV-seronegative. Both conserved end residues are part of each CDR3. The order of the fields is V gene, J gene, CDR3 length, clone size, D gene, CDR3 DNA, CDR3 protein. The D gene is left open where the match is weak. Clone size is stated in some rows and not others, as once, few, many or a class when expanded.

v_gene: TRBV4-1; j_gene: TRBJ2-7; len: 15; abundance: few; d_gene: NA; CDR3nt: TGCGCCAGCAGCCAAGTCCGTGGGGCCACCTACGAGCAGTACTTC; CDR3aa: CASSQVRGATYEQYF
v_gene: TRBV14; j_gene: TRBJ2-6; len: 15; abundance: NA; d_gene: NA; CDR3nt: TGTGCCAGCCGGAGACTAGATGCTGGGGCCAACGTCCTGACTTTC; CDR3aa: CASRRLDAGANVLTF
v_gene: TRBV2; j_gene: TRBJ1-6; len: 16; abundance: NA; d_gene: NA; CDR3nt: TGTGCCAGCTCCACCCTAGGCGCCCTTATTTATTCACCCCTCCACTTT; CDR3aa: CASSTLGALIYSPLHF
v_gene: TRBV18; j_gene: TRBJ1-3; len: 15; abundance: NA; d_gene: NA; CDR3nt: TGTGCCAGCTCACCAATTACCAGCTCTGGAAACACCATATATTTT; CDR3aa: CASSPITSSGNTIYF
v_gene: TRBV4-1; j_gene: TRBJ2-1; len: 20; abundance: NA; d_gene: TRBD2; CDR3nt: TGCGCCAGCAGCCGGTTCGCGGGAGGGGCCAACATGCTCTCTCACAATGAGCAGTTCTTC; CDR3aa: CASSRFAGGANMLSHNEQFF
v_gene: TRBV6-5; j_gene: TRBJ1-1; len: 16; abundance: NA; d_gene: NA; CDR3nt: TGTGCCAGCAGTTACTCGAATCCCGGACAGAACACTGAAGCTTTCTTT; CDR3aa: CASSYSNPGQNTEAFF
v_gene: TRBV4-3; j_gene: TRBJ2-5; len: 16; abundance: NA; d_gene: NA; CDR3nt: TGCGCCAGCAGCCAAGATATGATTAGCGGCCTAGAGACCCAGTACTTC; CDR3aa: CASSQDMISGLETQYF
v_gene: TRBV5-1; j_gene: TRBJ2-5; len: 14; abundance: NA; d_gene: NA; CDR3nt: TGCGCCAGCAGCTTACTCGGGATGCAAGAGACCCAGTACTTC; CDR3aa: CASSLLGMQETQYF
v_gene: TRBV6-4; j_gene: TRBJ2-1; len: 16; abundance: NA; d_gene: TRBD2; CDR3nt: TGTGCCAGCAGTGACTCTGGTAGCGGGGACTACAATGAGCAGTTCTTC; CDR3aa: CASSDSGSGDYNEQFF
v_gene: TRBV30; j_gene: TRBJ1-2; len: 20; abundance: NA; d_gene: TRBD1; CDR3nt: TGTGCCTGGAGCCCCAACCCTCCCGGGACAGGGGGTAAAAGGTACTATGGCTACACCTTC; CDR3aa: CAWSPNPPGTGGKRYYGYTF
v_gene: TRBV7-8; j_gene: TRBJ1-5; len: 15; abundance: NA; d_gene: NA; CDR3nt: TGTGCCAGCAGCTTCATACAGGGTAGGGGAAAGCCCCAGCATTTT; CDR3aa: CASSFIQGRGKPQHF
v_gene: TRBV7-3; j_gene: TRBJ1-1; len: 13; abundance: few; d_gene: NA; CDR3nt: TGTGCCAGCAGCCCATCGCGGGTTACTGAAGCTTTCTTT; CDR3aa: CASSPSRVTEAFF
v_gene: TRBV5-1; j_gene: TRBJ2-1; len: 15; abundance: few; d_gene: NA; CDR3nt: TGCGCCAGCAGCTTGGGAAGCGGGCTCTACAATGAGCAGTTCTTC; CDR3aa: CASSLGSGLYNEQFF
v_gene: TRBV4-2; j_gene: TRBJ2-3; len: 18; abundance: NA; d_gene: TRBD2; CDR3nt: TGTGCCAGCAGCCAAGACCCGACTAGCGGGGGGGCCAGGGATACGCAGTATTTT; CDR3aa: CASSQDPTSGGARDTQYF
v_gene: TRBV7-9; j_gene: TRBJ1-2; len: 15; abundance: NA; d_gene: TRBD1; CDR3nt: TGTGCCAGCAGCTTAGCGCAGGGGGCGCAGAGTGGCTACACCTTC; CDR3aa: CASSLAQGAQSGYTF
v_gene: TRBV6-5; j_gene: TRBJ2-7; len: 16; abundance: NA; d_gene: NA; CDR3nt: TGTGCCAGCAGTTACTCAGTGGGGGCAGGGCCCTACGAGCAGTACTTC; CDR3aa: CASSYSVGAGPYEQYF
v_gene: TRBV7-9; j_gene: TRBJ1-1; len: 14; abundance: few; d_gene: TRBD1; CDR3nt: TGTGCCAGCAGCTTTACAGGGGGCTTCGCTGAAGCTTTCTTT; CDR3aa: CASSFTGGFAEAFF
v_gene: TRBV5-6; j_gene: TRBJ1-1; len: 13; abundance: NA; d_gene: NA; CDR3nt: TGTGCCAGCTCTCCTCGCGCCGACACTGAAGCTTTCTTT; CDR3aa: CASSPRADTEAFF
v_gene: TRBV7-8; j_gene: TRBJ2-3; len: 18; abundance: NA; d_gene: TRBD1; CDR3nt: TGTGCCAGCAGCCTACGCTTTACAAACAGGGGGCGCCGAGATACGCAGTATTTT; CDR3aa: CASSLRFTNRGRRDTQYF
v_gene: TRBV9; j_gene: TRBJ1-4; len: 14; abundance: NA; d_gene: TRBD1; CDR3nt: TGTGCCAGCAGCATGGGGACAGGGGCGGAAAAACTGTTTTTT; CDR3aa: CASSMGTGAEKLFF
v_gene: TRBV4-1; j_gene: TRBJ1-5; len: 15; abundance: NA; d_gene: NA; CDR3nt: TGCGCCAGCAGCCCCGGGGAAGGGACAAATCAGCCCCAGCATTTT; CDR3aa: CASSPGEGTNQPQHF
v_gene: TRBV2; j_gene: TRBJ2-7; len: 13; abundance: NA; d_gene: NA; CDR3nt: TGTGCCAGCAGTGTAGACAGGTCCTACGAGCAGTACTTC; CDR3aa: CASSVDRSYEQYF
v_gene: TRBV4-2; j_gene: TRBJ2-7; len: 16; abundance: NA; d_gene: NA; CDR3nt: TGTGCCAGCAGCCGCGGAGGGGCCCAAAGGGCCTACGAGCAGTACTTC; CDR3aa: CASSRGGAQRAYEQYF
v_gene: TRBV7-2; j_gene: TRBJ1-1; len: 16; abundance: once; d_gene: NA; CDR3nt: TGTGCCAGCAGCTTAACGGGGGCGGGCGGGGGGACTGAAGCTTTCTTT; CDR3aa: CASSLTGAGGGTEAFF
v_gene: TRBV11-2; j_gene: TRBJ1-1; len: 12; abundance: NA; d_gene: NA; CDR3nt: TGTGCCAGCAGCCCAGCCGGGGAGAGAGCTTTCTTT; CDR3aa: CASSPAGERAFF
v_gene: TRBV6-6; j_gene: TRBJ2-7; len: 13; abundance: NA; d_gene: NA; CDR3nt: TGTGCCAGCAGTTACCGGGGGTCCTACGAGCAGTACTTC; CDR3aa: CASSYRGSYEQYF
v_gene: TRBV4-3; j_gene: TRBJ2-5; len: 14; abundance: NA; d_gene: NA; CDR3nt: TGCGCCAGCAGCCAAGATATAGGAGCGGAGACCCAGTACTTC; CDR3aa: CASSQDIGAETQYF
v_gene: TRBV2; j_gene: TRBJ2-2; len: 15; abundance: NA; d_gene: TRBD2; CDR3nt: TGTGCCAGCAGCAAAACTAGCGGGAACACCGGGGAGCTGTTTTTT; CDR3aa: CASSKTSGNTGELFF
v_gene: TRBV19; j_gene: TRBJ1-6; len: 17; abundance: NA; d_gene: TRBD1; CDR3nt: TGTGCCAGTAGCACCGGACAGGCAAGGGCCTATAATTCACCCCTCCACTTT; CDR3aa: CASSTGQARAYNSPLHF
v_gene: TRBV5-1; j_gene: TRBJ2-7; len: 14; abundance: NA; d_gene: TRBD1; CDR3nt: TGCGCCAGCAGCTTACTGGACAGGAGCTACGAGCAGTACTTC; CDR3aa: CASSLLDRSYEQYF
v_gene: TRBV23-1; j_gene: TRBJ1-1; len: 11; abundance: NA; d_gene: NA; CDR3nt: TGCGCCAGCCACAGGGTGACTGAAGCTTTCTTT; CDR3aa: CASHRVTEAFF
v_gene: TRBV14; j_gene: TRBJ2-7; len: 15; abundance: NA; d_gene: NA; CDR3nt: TGTGCCAGCAGCCCAGGGTTCACTCCGCCCTACGAGCAGTACTTC; CDR3aa: CASSPGFTPPYEQYF
v_gene: TRBV6-4; j_gene: TRBJ2-7; len: 8; abundance: NA; d_gene: NA; CDR3nt: TGTGCCAGCTCCCGGGTGTACTTC; CDR3aa: CASSRVYF
v_gene: TRBV29-1; j_gene: TRBJ2-3; len: 13; abundance: NA; d_gene: TRBD2; CDR3nt: TGCAGCGATCTTAGCGGGAGTGGAGATACGCAGTATTTT; CDR3aa: CSDLSGSGDTQYF
v_gene: TRBV2; j_gene: TRBJ2-1; len: 14; abundance: few; d_gene: NA; CDR3nt: TGTGCCAGCAGTGCGTCGGGACTTTGGAGTGAGCAGTTCTTC; CDR3aa: CASSASGLWSEQFF
v_gene: TRBV7-2; j_gene: TRBJ2-3; len: 15; abundance: NA; d_gene: NA; CDR3nt: TGTGCCAGCAGCTTAGTGGGTGGAGTACCGACTACGCAGTATTTT; CDR3aa: CASSLVGGVPTTQYF
v_gene: TRBV5-1; j_gene: TRBJ1-1; len: 15; abundance: NA; d_gene: NA; CDR3nt: TGCGCCAGCAGCTTGATGTTGGCAGCGGACACTGAAGCTTTCTTT; CDR3aa: CASSLMLAADTEAFF
v_gene: TRBV7-6; j_gene: TRBJ2-5; len: 11; abundance: NA; d_gene: NA; CDR3nt: TGTGCCAGCAGCTCACAAGAGACCCAGTACTTC; CDR3aa: CASSSQETQYF
v_gene: TRBV11-2; j_gene: TRBJ2-5; len: 14; abundance: NA; d_gene: NA; CDR3nt: TGTGCCAGCAGCCTACTTGGGCGTTGGGAGACCCAGTACTTC; CDR3aa: CASSLLGRWETQYF
v_gene: TRBV7-2; j_gene: TRBJ2-6; len: 19; abundance: NA; d_gene: NA; CDR3nt: TGTGCCAGCAGCTCCGCCACTCTGACAGGCCTCTCTGGGGCCAACGTCCTGACTTTC; CDR3aa: CASSSATLTGLSGANVLTF
v_gene: TRBV7-6; j_gene: TRBJ2-5; len: 12; abundance: NA; d_gene: NA; CDR3nt: TGTGCCAGCAGCTTAGACAGTGGTAAGCAGTACTTC; CDR3aa: CASSLDSGKQYF
v_gene: TRBV10-3; j_gene: TRBJ2-1; len: 20; abundance: NA; d_gene: TRBD2; CDR3nt: TGTGCCATCAGTGAGTTAGGGACTAGCGGGAGCTACGGGAGGGGCAATGAGCAGTTCTTC; CDR3aa: CAISELGTSGSYGRGNEQFF
v_gene: TRBV5-1; j_gene: TRBJ1-5; len: 12; abundance: NA; d_gene: NA; CDR3nt: TGCGCCAGCAGCCAATACGGTCAGCCCCAGCATTTT; CDR3aa: CASSQYGQPQHF
v_gene: TRBV9; j_gene: TRBJ2-3; len: 18; abundance: NA; d_gene: TRBD2; CDR3nt: TGTGCCAGCAGCGTAGCCCTAGCGGGGGCGCCGGGGACAGATACGCAGTATTTT; CDR3aa: CASSVALAGAPGTDTQYF
v_gene: TRBV19; j_gene: TRBJ1-1; len: 12; abundance: few; d_gene: NA; CDR3nt: TGTGCCAGTAGTATTCCCCCGGGTGAAGCTTTCTTT; CDR3aa: CASSIPPGEAFF
v_gene: TRBV18; j_gene: TRBJ1-2; len: 14; abundance: NA; d_gene: TRBD1; CDR3nt: TGTGCCAGCTCACTTCCGGGGACAGGGAACGGCTACACCTTC; CDR3aa: CASSLPGTGNGYTF
v_gene: TRBV4-1; j_gene: TRBJ2-2; len: 14; abundance: NA; d_gene: NA; CDR3nt: TGCGCCAGCAGCCAAGGTAGTTTCACCGGGGAGCTGTTTTTT; CDR3aa: CASSQGSFTGELFF
v_gene: TRBV5-4; j_gene: TRBJ1-1; len: 14; abundance: NA; d_gene: TRBD1; CDR3nt: TGTGCCAGCAGCGCCGGGACAGGGGTGGGTGAAGCTTTCTTT; CDR3aa: CASSAGTGVGEAFF